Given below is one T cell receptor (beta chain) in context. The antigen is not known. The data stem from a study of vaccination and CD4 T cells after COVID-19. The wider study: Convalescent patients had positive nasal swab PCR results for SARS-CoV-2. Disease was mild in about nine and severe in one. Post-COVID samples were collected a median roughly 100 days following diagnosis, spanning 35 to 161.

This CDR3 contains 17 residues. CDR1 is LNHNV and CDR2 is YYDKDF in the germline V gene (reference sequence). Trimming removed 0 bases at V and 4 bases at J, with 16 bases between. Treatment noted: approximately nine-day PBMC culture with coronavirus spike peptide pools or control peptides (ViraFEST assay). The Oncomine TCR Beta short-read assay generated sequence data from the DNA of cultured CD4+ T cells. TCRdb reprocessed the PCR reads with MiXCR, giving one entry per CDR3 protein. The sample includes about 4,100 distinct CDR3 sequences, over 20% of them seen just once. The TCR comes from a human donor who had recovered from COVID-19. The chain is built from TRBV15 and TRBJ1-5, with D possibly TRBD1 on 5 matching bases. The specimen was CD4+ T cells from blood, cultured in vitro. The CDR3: CATSRDLNRRLNQPQHF. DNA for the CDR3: TGTGCCACCAGCAGAGATTTGAACAGGAGACTTAATCAGCCCCAGCATTTT. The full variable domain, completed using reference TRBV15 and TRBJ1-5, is DAMVIQNPRYQVTQFGKPVTLSCSQTLNHNVMYWYQQKSSQAPKLLFHYYDKDFNNEADTPDNFQSRRPNTSFCFLDIRSPGLGDTAMYLCATSRDLNRRLNQPQHFGDGTRLSIL.